Listed below are T cell receptor beta chains from one sample, sequenced in a study of T-cell reconstitution after alpha-beta-depleted transplantation in children. TCRdb itself ran the PCR reads through MiXCR, one entry per CDR3 protein. The sample shows about a million distinct CDR3 sequences, about 29% of them seen only once. The specimen was PBMCs, mostly from graft donor cells, collected 360 days after TCRalphabeta/CD19-depleted stem cell transplant. Every receptor here comes from a boy younger than two who had a stem cell transplant for SCID, so the T cells may come from the graft donor. Both conserved end residues are part of each CDR3. D genes are given only for firm matches. Size tells how often a clone was seen (once, few, many) or the class of an expanded clone, and some rows leave it out.

D: NA
V: TRBV5-1
J: TRBJ1-2
size: NA
DNA: TGCGCCAGCAGCTCTGGAGGGTTAGGCTATGGCTACACCTTC
CDR3: CASSSGGLGYGYTF

D: NA
V: TRBV6-1
J: TRBJ2-1
size: NA
DNA: TGTGCCAGCAGTCCTACAGGGTTCAGTGAGCAGTTCTTC
CDR3: CASSPTGFSEQFF

D: NA
V: TRBV5-1
J: TRBJ1-1
size: NA
DNA: TGCGCCAGCATGGGGTGGCGGAACACTGAAGCTTTCTTT
CDR3: CASMGWRNTEAFF

D: NA
V: TRBV4-1
J: TRBJ2-7
size: NA
DNA: TGCGCCAGCAGCCCGTATGACACGACACCCTACGAGCAGTACTTC
CDR3: CASSPYDTTPYEQYF

D: TRBD1
V: TRBV5-1
J: TRBJ2-3
size: NA
DNA: TGCGCCAGCAGCTGGGACAGGAGGGCAGATACGCAGTATTTT
CDR3: CASSWDRRADTQYF

D: TRBD2
V: TRBV13
J: TRBJ2-7
size: NA
DNA: TGTGCCAGCAGAGCGCGGGGGGCCCCTGGGTACGAGCAGTACTTC
CDR3: CASRARGAPGYEQYF

D: TRBD1
V: TRBV7-9
J: TRBJ2-3
size: few
DNA: TGTGCCAGCAGCTTCTGGACAGGGGGTATGCGCACAGATACGCAGTATTTT
CDR3: CASSFWTGGMRTDTQYF

D: TRBD2
V: TRBV10-3
J: TRBJ2-5
size: NA
DNA: TGTGCCATCAGTGAGCGGGGACTACCTGGGACCCAGTACTTC
CDR3: CAISERGLPGTQYF

D: TRBD1
V: TRBV7-3
J: TRBJ2-1
size: NA
DNA: TGTGCCAGCAGCTTAGGTCCGGCAGGGGGAAGGGATGAGCAGTTCTTC
CDR3: CASSLGPAGGRDEQFF

D: NA
V: TRBV2
J: TRBJ2-3
size: few
DNA: TGTGCCAGCAGCCGTCAGTGGACAGATACGCAGTATTTT
CDR3: CASSRQWTDTQYF

D: TRBD1
V: TRBV7-2
J: TRBJ1-1
size: NA
DNA: TGTGCCAGCAGCCAACAGGGGGTAAACACTGAAGCTTTCTTT
CDR3: CASSQQGVNTEAFF

D: NA
V: TRBV5-1
J: TRBJ2-2
size: few
DNA: TGCGCCAGCAGGACCGGTTTATCGAACACCGGGGAGCTGTTTTTT
CDR3: CASRTGLSNTGELFF

D: NA
V: TRBV12-3/TRBV12-4
J: TRBJ1-5
size: few
DNA: TGTGCCAGCAGTTTAGTCCGGGACTTAAGATATAGCAATCAGCCCCAGCATTTT
CDR3: CASSLVRDLRYSNQPQHF

D: TRBD2
V: TRBV6-5
J: TRBJ2-7
size: few
DNA: TGTGCCAGCAGTTACTCCCTAGCGGGGGCCTACGAGCAGTACTTC
CDR3: CASSYSLAGAYEQYF

D: TRBD2
V: TRBV27
J: TRBJ2-1
size: few
DNA: TGTGCCAGCAGTTCGCTAGGACTAGCGGGGGGGCGAACCTACAATGAGCAGTTCTTC
CDR3: CASSSLGLAGGRTYNEQFF

D: TRBD1
V: TRBV20-1
J: TRBJ1-4
size: few
DNA: TGCAGTGCTGGGGCTACAGGGGAGGCAGAGGAAAAACTGTTTTTT
CDR3: CSAGATGEAEEKLFF